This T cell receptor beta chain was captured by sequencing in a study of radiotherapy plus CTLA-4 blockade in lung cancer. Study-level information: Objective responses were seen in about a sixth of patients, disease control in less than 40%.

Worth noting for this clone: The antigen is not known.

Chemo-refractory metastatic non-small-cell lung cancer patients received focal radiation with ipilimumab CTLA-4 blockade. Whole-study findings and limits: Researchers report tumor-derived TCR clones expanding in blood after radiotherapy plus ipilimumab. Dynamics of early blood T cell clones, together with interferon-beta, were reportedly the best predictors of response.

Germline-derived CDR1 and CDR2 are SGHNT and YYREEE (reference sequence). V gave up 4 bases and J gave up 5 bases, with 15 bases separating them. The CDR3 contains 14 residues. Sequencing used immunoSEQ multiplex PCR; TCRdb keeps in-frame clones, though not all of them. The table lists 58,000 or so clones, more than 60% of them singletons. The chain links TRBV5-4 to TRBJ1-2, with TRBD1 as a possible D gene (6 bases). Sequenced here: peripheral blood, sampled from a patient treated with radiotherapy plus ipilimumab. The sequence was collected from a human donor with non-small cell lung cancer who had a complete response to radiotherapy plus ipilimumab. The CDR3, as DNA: TGTGCCAGCAGCCGCTACAGGGACGCTTATGGCTACACCTTC. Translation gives CASSRYRDAYGYTF. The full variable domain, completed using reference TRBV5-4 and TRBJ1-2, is ETGVTQSPTHLIKTRGQQVTLRCSSQSGHNTVSWYQQALGQGPQFIFQYYREEENGRGNFPPRFSGLQFPNYSSELNVNALELDDSALYLCASSRYRDAYGYTFGSGTRLTVV.